This entry concerns a single TCR beta chain. The entry originates in a study of blood T cell repertoires in COVID-19. Profiling relied on immunoSEQ multiplex PCR, and the TCRdb table lists in-frame clones only, not all of them. The top ten hold around 1.3% of the sample, which has 200,000 to 250,000 clones, 70% to 90% seen once. Sequencing was done on a sample of PBMCs or T cells enriched from blood (not recorded which). The sequence came from a man aged 25 to 40 who had recovered from COVID-19.

CDR3 loop: CASSLIPSSYNSPLHF. The CDR3 DNA sequence: TGTGCCAGCAGCTTAATTCCGAGCTCCTATAATTCACCCCTCCACTTT. This sequence joins TRBV7-2 and TRBJ1-6, with no clear D. CDR3 length: 16 amino acids. The germline V and J ends were trimmed by 2 bases and 0 bases, with 8 bases remaining between them. Germline V lookup: CDR1 SGHTA, CDR2 FQGNSA.